This is a list of T cell receptor beta chains from one sample in a study of OX40 agonist ivuxolimab in advanced cancers. Sequencing was performed with immunoSEQ multiplex PCR; in TCRdb, only in-frame clones are kept and a portion is missing. The table has about 79,000 clones, about 91% seen once. The source was CD4+ or CD8+ T cells sorted from blood, collected in a trial of the OX40 agonist ivuxolimab. The source of these receptors is an adult with an advanced solid tumor such as melanoma, head and neck, liver or kidney cancer. Both conserved end residues are part of each CDR3. The D gene is left open where the match is weak. Part of the rows lack a size; the others show once, few, many or a class for expanded clones.

size: NA
V: TRBV6-4
D: NA
J: TRBJ2-1
DNA: TGTGCCAGCAGTGAAAGGCCGAAGGGACCCGGCTCCTACAATGAGCAGTTCTTC
CDR3: CASSERPKGPGSYNEQFF

size: NA
V: TRBV6-4
D: TRBD1
J: TRBJ2-7
DNA: TGTGCCAGGGACAGGCTTTACGAGCAGTACTTC
CDR3: CARDRLYEQYF

size: once
V: TRBV18
D: TRBD2
J: TRBJ2-7
DNA: TGTGCCAGCTCACCGGGGGAGGGACTCCCCTACGAGCAGTACTTC
CDR3: CASSPGEGLPYEQYF

size: NA
V: TRBV7-9
D: NA
J: TRBJ1-1
DNA: TGTGCCAGCAGCTTAGTTGTAGGGTTAGACACTGAAGCTTTCTTT
CDR3: CASSLVVGLDTEAFF

size: NA
V: TRBV30
D: TRBD1
J: TRBJ1-1
DNA: TGTGCCTGGAGACCCGGACAGGGATGGAACACTGAAGCTTTCTTT
CDR3: CAWRPGQGWNTEAFF

size: NA
V: TRBV11-1
D: TRBD2
J: TRBJ2-7
DNA: TGTGCCAGCAGCTTAGAGAGCGGGAGAGGGGCCGAGCAGTACTTC
CDR3: CASSLESGRGAEQYF

size: NA
V: TRBV19
D: NA
J: TRBJ1-6
DNA: TGTGCCAGTAGTACCAGAAACAGCGATTCACCCCTCCACTTT
CDR3: CASSTRNSDSPLHF

size: NA
V: TRBV6-5
D: NA
J: TRBJ2-7
DNA: TGTGCCAGCAGGTTCTACAGGGAGATGGCCTACGAGCAGTACTTC
CDR3: CASRFYREMAYEQYF

size: NA
V: TRBV5-1
D: TRBD2
J: TRBJ2-7
DNA: TGCGCCAGCAGCCTCGGGACTAGCGGGATATACGAGCAGTACTTC
CDR3: CASSLGTSGIYEQYF

size: NA
V: TRBV5-1
D: TRBD1
J: TRBJ1-2
DNA: TGCGCCAGCAGCAGGGACAGGAGCTATGGCTACACCTTC
CDR3: CASSRDRSYGYTF

size: NA
V: TRBV7-9
D: NA
J: TRBJ1-4
DNA: TGTGCCAGCAGCGCCCTAGGTGCAACTAATGAAAAACTGTTTTTT
CDR3: CASSALGATNEKLFF

size: NA
V: TRBV28
D: TRBD2
J: TRBJ2-3
DNA: TGTGCCACCGCGGGGGGGGGCACAGATACGCAGTATTTT
CDR3: CATAGGGTDTQYF

size: NA
V: TRBV5-3
D: TRBD2
J: TRBJ2-3
DNA: TGTGCCAGAAGCTTGGGACTAGCGGGGACATTCACAGATACGCAGTATTTT
CDR3: CARSLGLAGTFTDTQYF

size: NA
V: TRBV19
D: NA
J: TRBJ1-5
DNA: TGTGCCAGTAGCCCCAGGGAAAATCAGCCCCAGCATTTT
CDR3: CASSPRENQPQHF

size: NA
V: TRBV5-8
D: NA
J: TRBJ2-3
DNA: TGTGCCAGCAGCTTGGCTAGCGCTAATACGCAGTATTTT
CDR3: CASSLASANTQYF

size: NA
V: TRBV18
D: TRBD2
J: TRBJ2-2
DNA: TGTGCCAGCTCGCTTACTAGCGGGAGTATCGCCGGGGAGCTGTTTTTT
CDR3: CASSLTSGSIAGELFF

size: NA
V: TRBV7-6
D: TRBD1
J: TRBJ1-5
DNA: TGTGCCAGCAGCACTGGGACAGGGAGGGAGCCCCAGCATTTT
CDR3: CASSTGTGREPQHF

size: NA
V: TRBV11-2
D: NA
J: TRBJ2-2
DNA: TGTGCCAGCAGCTTAGGGGTTCGGGACGCGACCAGGGAGCTGTTTTTT
CDR3: CASSLGVRDATRELFF

size: NA
V: TRBV12-5
D: NA
J: TRBJ2-6
DNA: TGTGCTAGTGGTTTGGTAATCGGAAGCTCTGGGGCCAACGTCCTGACTTTC
CDR3: CASGLVIGSSGANVLTF

size: NA
V: TRBV19
D: NA
J: TRBJ1-5
DNA: TGTGCCAGCCGCGTCCGGGACAACTCGGAGCCCCAGCATTTT
CDR3: CASRVRDNSEPQHF

size: NA
V: TRBV12-5
D: TRBD1
J: TRBJ2-5
DNA: TGTGCTAGTGGACCGGGACAGGGGTCCCAAGAGACCCAGTACTTC
CDR3: CASGPGQGSQETQYF

size: NA
V: TRBV6-1
D: TRBD1
J: TRBJ1-4
DNA: TGTGCCAGCAGGTTCACGGGACAGGGGGCTGAAAAACTGTTTTTT
CDR3: CASRFTGQGAEKLFF

size: NA
V: TRBV5-1
D: TRBD1
J: TRBJ2-6
DNA: TGCGCCAGCAGCCCCCGACAGGGGCGCTCTGGGGCCAACGTCCTGACTTTC
CDR3: CASSPRQGRSGANVLTF

size: NA
V: TRBV7-3
D: NA
J: TRBJ1-1
DNA: TGTGCCAGCAGCCCCCAGGGTGGTGGCACTGAAGCTTTCTTT
CDR3: CASSPQGGGTEAFF

size: NA
V: TRBV18
D: NA
J: TRBJ1-1
DNA: TGTGCCAGCTCACCTCTCATATCCATTGAGGGGAACACTGAAGCTTTCTTT
CDR3: CASSPLISIEGNTEAFF

size: NA
V: TRBV19
D: TRBD1
J: TRBJ2-1
DNA: TGTGCCAGTAGTATAGATAGAGGGGACAGGGATAGCTCCTACAATGAGCAGTTCTTC
CDR3: CASSIDRGDRDSSYNEQFF

size: NA
V: TRBV30
D: NA
J: TRBJ2-2
DNA: TGTGCCTCCCCTTCCAAGGGGGGGACCGGGGAGCTGTTTTTT
CDR3: CASPSKGGTGELFF

size: NA
V: TRBV28
D: TRBD1
J: TRBJ2-7
DNA: TGTGCCAGCAGTGACGGCTGGGGTAAGGGACAGGTGGACTACGAGCAGTACTTC
CDR3: CASSDGWGKGQVDYEQYF

size: NA
V: TRBV20-1
D: NA
J: TRBJ1-1
DNA: TGCAGTGCTAGCAGGGGCACTGAAGCTTTCTTT
CDR3: CSASRGTEAFF

size: NA
V: TRBV27
D: TRBD2
J: TRBJ2-7
DNA: TGTGCCAGCAGTCTATTGACTAGCCGGCACGAGCAGTACTTC
CDR3: CASSLLTSRHEQYF

size: NA
V: TRBV5-1
D: TRBD2
J: TRBJ2-1
DNA: TGCGCCAGCAGAACCACCGGAGGACTAGCGGGACCGTACAATGAGCAGTTCTTC
CDR3: CASRTTGGLAGPYNEQFF

size: once
V: TRBV18
D: NA
J: TRBJ2-7
DNA: TGTGCCAGCTCTCCCCGGACAGCCGACGAGCAGTACTTC
CDR3: CASSPRTADEQYF

size: NA
V: TRBV6-1
D: NA
J: TRBJ1-2
DNA: TGTGCCAGCACGGATCACTATGGCTACACCTTC
CDR3: CASTDHYGYTF

size: NA
V: TRBV5-1
D: NA
J: TRBJ2-1
DNA: TGCGCCAGCAGCTTGTGGGGGGCTGCGTTCTTC
CDR3: CASSLWGAAFF

size: NA
V: TRBV18
D: TRBD1
J: TRBJ1-1
DNA: TGTGCCAGCTCACTCCGACAGGGCCAAGGGAACACTGAAGCTTTCTTT
CDR3: CASSLRQGQGNTEAFF

size: NA
V: TRBV18
D: TRBD1
J: TRBJ1-1
DNA: TGTGCCAGCTCACCTCAGGGGGAGGGCCCGAACACTGAAGCTTTCTTT
CDR3: CASSPQGEGPNTEAFF

size: NA
V: TRBV19
D: TRBD1
J: TRBJ2-3
DNA: TGTGCCAGTAGTTCCACACCGGGACAGAGCACAGATACGCAGTATTTT
CDR3: CASSSTPGQSTDTQYF

size: NA
V: TRBV5-1
D: NA
J: TRBJ2-7
DNA: TGCGCCAGCAGCTTGGGGGTAAGGCTCAACGAGCAGTACTTC
CDR3: CASSLGVRLNEQYF

size: NA
V: TRBV18
D: NA
J: TRBJ2-7
DNA: TGTGCCAGCTCCCCCCAGCTCTCCTACGAGCAGTACTTC
CDR3: CASSPQLSYEQYF

size: few
V: TRBV7-9
D: TRBD2
J: TRBJ2-1
DNA: TGTGCCAGCAGCCCGGGAGGCTACAATGAGCAGTTCTTC
CDR3: CASSPGGYNEQFF

size: NA
V: TRBV19
D: TRBD1
J: TRBJ2-2
DNA: TGTGCCAGTGGAACAGGGGGTAGGACCGGGGAGCTGTTTTTT
CDR3: CASGTGGRTGELFF

size: NA
V: TRBV29-1
D: NA
J: TRBJ2-5
DNA: TGCAGCGTTGCCCAAGGATTAGCAGAGACCCAGTACTTC
CDR3: CSVAQGLAETQYF

size: NA
V: TRBV6-6
D: NA
J: TRBJ1-5
DNA: TGTGCCAGCAGTTTAGGCCAGGGAAGCAATCAGCCCCAGCATTTT
CDR3: CASSLGQGSNQPQHF

size: NA
V: TRBV6-5
D: NA
J: TRBJ2-7
DNA: TGTGCCAGCAGTCAAGCGTATACTTACGAGCAGTACTTC
CDR3: CASSQAYTYEQYF

size: NA
V: TRBV19
D: NA
J: TRBJ1-2
DNA: TGTGCCAGTAGTATATTTTCGGGAGTAAGTGGCTATGGCTACACCTTC
CDR3: CASSIFSGVSGYGYTF